This T cell receptor beta chain was sequenced during a study of post-analysis software for immune sequencing data. Study findings and constraints: F measure showed strong co-clustering of same-batch samples. Relative to controls, patients had several TRBV segments at higher frequency, with TRBV5-6, TRBV5-1 and TRBV20-1 among these.

Concerning this clonotype: The antigen is unknown.

V lost 1 base and J lost 0, with 12 bases in between. The CDR3 sequence is 15 residues long. The germline CDR1 and CDR2 sequences are DFQATT and SNEGSKA (reference sequence). cDNA libraries of TCR beta carried unique molecular identifiers. TCRdb recomputed calls from the PCR reads with MiXCR, one row per CDR3 protein. The sample has roughly 800,000 distinct CDR3 sequences; approximately 53% are singletons. Material: blood. This TCR derives from a girl aged 10 to 17 with multiple sclerosis. This sequence joins TRBV20-1 and TRBJ2-5, with D uncertain. CDR3 nucleotide sequence: TGCAGTGCTAGAGGAGTGGCGGAAGACCAAGAGACCCAGTACTTC. The encoded protein is CSARGVAEDQETQYF.